A single sample is the source of the 18 T cell receptor beta chains below, sequenced in a study of T cells in Graves' hyperthyroidism and ophthalmopathy. Amplified regions were TCR beta CDR3 sequences from RNA transcripts. HTBI primers were used for first-round RT-PCR of the TCR CDR3. TCRdb reprocessed the multiplex PCR reads with MiXCR, giving one entry per CDR3 protein. The sample holds some 700,000 distinct CDR3 sequences, 15% to 20% seen once. Sample: blood. These receptors originate from a middle-aged man with Graves' hyperthyroidism.

This clonotype was counted only a few times. The chain carries TRBV7-9 and TRBJ2-7; tentatively, D is TRBD1 (6 bases). The germline gives CDR1 SEHNR, CDR2 FQNEAQ (reference sequence). Trimming shortened V by 4 bases and J by 4 bases, and 17 bases separated the two germline ends. CDR3 length: 15 residues. CDR3 loop: CASSSSRGTSYEQYF. CDR3 in DNA: TGTGCCAGCAGCTCTTCCAGGGGCACTAGTTACGAGCAGTACTTC.

In its sample, this clonotype was seen many times. The V call is TRBV11-2, the J call TRBJ1-4, with no clear D. CDR1 is SGHAT, CDR2 FQNNGV, per germline. The CDR3 sequence is 17 residues long. Trimming left V 1 base short and J 7 bases short, with 19 bases between. The CDR3 here is CASSLGPTLPTGEKLFF. The CDR3 DNA reads TGTGCCAGCAGCTTAGGGCCCACACTCCCTACCGGTGAAAAACTGTTTTTT. The variable domain in full, with the rest retrieved from reference TRBV11-2 and TRBJ1-4, is EAGVAQSPRYKIIEKRQSVAFWCNPISGHATLYWYQQILGQGPKLLIQFQNNGVVDDSQLPKDRFSAERLKGVDSTLKIQPAKLEDSAVYLCASSLGPTLPTGEKLFFGSGTQLSVL.

The chain has TRBV19 and TRBJ1-1; D unclear. Germline V lookup: CDR1 LNHDA, CDR2 SQIVND (reference sequence). V lost 3 bases, J lost 6 bases, and 11 bases lay in between. This CDR3 is 13 amino acids long. CDR3 sequence: CASSMARGSEAFF. The DNA of the CDR3 is TGTGCCAGTAGTATGGCCCGAGGCTCTGAAGCTTTCTTT.

This clonotype has at least ten counts. This rearrangement joins TRBV27 to TRBJ2-7; a possible D gene is TRBD1 (6 bases). Germline V gene lookup returns CDR1 MNHEY and CDR2 SMNVEV (reference sequence). The CDR3 is 14 amino acids. V was pared by 5 bases and J by 1 base, with 12 bases between. The CDR3 DNA is TGTGCCAGCAGTCTCCCAGGGACATCCTACGAGCAGTACTTC. As protein: CASSLPGTSYEQYF.

This clonotype occurred a few times. This chain uses TRBV19 with TRBJ2-7, with 7 bases lining up with TRBD2. V shed 6 bases, J shed 2 bases, and the junction held 10 bases outside the gene matches. The V gene's germline CDR1 is LNHDA and CDR2 SQIVND (reference sequence). The CDR3 has 15 amino acids. The CDR3 sequence: CASSPSREVPYEQYF. In DNA, the CDR3 is TGTGCCAGTAGCCCCTCCCGGGAGGTCCCCTACGAGCAGTACTTC. Full variable domain (missing parts from reference TRBV19 and TRBJ2-7): DGGITQSPKYLFRKEGQNVTLSCEQNLNHDAMYWYRQDPGQGLRLIYYSQIVNDFQKGDIAEGYSVSREKKESFPLTVTSAQKNPTAFYLCASSPSREVPYEQYFGPGTRLTVT.

This clonotype was seen only a few times. This chain uses TRBV5-5 with TRBJ1-1; D call uncertain. Germline V gene lookup returns CDR1 SGHKS and CDR2 YYEKEE (reference sequence). Trimming removed 1 base from V and 0 bases from J, with 7 bases in between. The CDR3 has 14 amino acids. The CDR3 protein is CASSLRALNTEAFF. The CDR3 DNA is TGTGCCAGCAGCTTGCGGGCTCTGAACACTGAAGCTTTCTTT. Full variable domain (rest looked up from reference TRBV5-5 and TRBJ1-1): DAGVTQSPTHLIKTRGQQVTLRCSPISGHKSVSWYQQVLGQGPQFIFQYYEKEERGRGNFPDRFSARQFPNYSSELNVNALLLGDSALYLCASSLRALNTEAFFGQGTRLTVV.

This clonotype has more than one count but fewer than ten. The chain combines TRBV28 with TRBJ1-2, with a tentative D call TRBD1 (6 bases). V was shortened by 5 bases and J by 3 bases, with 10 bases between the two germline ends. The CDR3 has 13 amino acids. Germline V CDR1 and CDR2: MDHEN, SYDVKM. The CDR3 spells CASSTGTHYGYTF. The CDR3 region has the DNA TGTGCCAGCAGTACCGGGACACACTATGGCTACACCTTC.

This chain links TRBV3-1 with TRBJ2-7, with D perhaps TRBD2 (6 bases). Trimming pared 1 base from V and 4 bases from J, leaving 14 bases between. Germline CDR1 and CDR2: LGHDT and YNNKEL (reference sequence). The CDR3 is 15 amino acids. DNA for the CDR3: TGTGCCAGCAGCCAAGCGGCACGGGCGGGATACGAGCAGTACTTC. Encoded protein: CASSQAARAGYEQYF.

This clonotype was counted ten times or more. This chain connects TRBV2 to TRBJ2-3; D remains unclear. V was cut by 2 bases and J by 5 bases, with 5 bases left in between. The CDR3 contains 12 residues. Germline values: CDR1 SNHLY, CDR2 FYNNEI. This chain's CDR3 is CASSENEDTQYF. The DNA for the CDR3 is TGTGCCAGCAGTGAAAATGAAGATACGCAGTATTTT.

This clonotype was detected ten times or more. The chain joins TRBV11-3 to TRBJ2-3; TRBD1 aligns across 8 bases. This CDR3 has 15 amino acids. CDR1 is SGHNT, CDR2 YENEEA, per germline. The V segment lost 8 bases and the J segment 4 bases; nucleotides outside the gene matches: 11. In nucleotides, the CDR3 is TGTGCCAGCTCCCCGAACAGGGGGGTGGCAGATACGCAGTATTTT. As protein: CASSPNRGVADTQYF.

This clonotype was counted many times. This chain links TRBV28 with TRBJ2-1, with TRBD1 as a possible D gene (6 bases). The V end lost 6 bases, the J end lost 7 bases, and 13 bases lay between the germline ends. Germline assignment: CDR1 MDHEN and CDR2 SYDVKM. The CDR3 length is 13 residues. CDR3 DNA sequence: TGTGCCAGCAGCTTAGGGGGAGATAATGAGCAGTTCTTC. It codes for CASSLGGDNEQFF.

The chain uses TRBV5-5 and TRBJ2-1; 9 bases agree with TRBD1. The CDR3 is 15 residues long. With V trimmed by 0 bases and J by 7 bases, 5 bases remained unmatched. CDR1 and CDR2 (germline): SGHKS, YYEKEE (reference sequence). This CDR3 is CASSLGATGGNEQFF. Written as DNA, the CDR3 is TGTGCCAGCAGCTTGGGCGCGACAGGGGGGAATGAGCAGTTCTTC.

This clonotype was recorded a few times. In DNA form, the CDR3 reads TGTGCCAGCTCACCACCCGGGACAGGAAACAATGAGCAGTTCTTC. Protein product: CASSPPGTGNNEQFF. The chain has TRBV18 and TRBJ2-1, with 8 bases identical to TRBD1. Germline CDR1 and CDR2: KGHSH and LQKENI. V trimming: 0 bases; J trimming: 5 bases; junction bases outside the gene matches: 3. This CDR3 comprises 15 residues. The full variable domain, with the rest looked up from reference TRBV18 and TRBJ2-1, is NAGVMQNPRHLVRRRGQEARLRCSPMKGHSHVYWYRQLPEEGLKFMVYLQKENIIDESGMPKERFSAEFPKEGPSILRIQQVVRGDSAAYFCASSPPGTGNNEQFFGPGTRLTVL.

As for this clonotype: No conserved phenylalanine or tryptophan ends this CDR3, so it is likely a read error. This chain uses TRBV20-1 with TRBJ2-1; 11 bases line up with TRBD1. V lost 2 bases and J lost 2; bases outside the gene matches: 2. The CDR3 runs 15 residues. Germline V gene data show CDR1 as DFQATT and CDR2 as SNEGSKA (reference sequence). Here the CDR3 DNA reads TGCAGTGCTAGATCGGGACAGGGGGCCTACAATGAGCAGTTCTCC. Translating gives CSARSGQGAYNEQFS.

This chain links TRBV27 with TRBJ1-2; tentatively, D is TRBD1 (5 bases). The CDR3 is 16 amino acids. Per germline, CDR1 MNHEY and CDR2 SMNVEV (reference sequence). V gave up 0 bases and J gave up 0 bases, with 11 bases separating them. The CDR3 sequence: CASSLSHRGANYGYTF. The CDR3, as DNA: TGTGCCAGCAGTTTATCGCATCGGGGCGCTAACTATGGCTACACCTTC.

In its sample, this clonotype was seen many times. The chain is built from TRBV7-2 and TRBJ2-3, with 13 bases that match TRBD2. The junction had 6 bases not matched to a gene; V was cut back by 5 bases and J by 1 base. Looked up from germline, CDR1 is SGHTA and CDR2 is FQGNSA. This CDR3 is built from 17 residues. The CDR3 loop reads CASSLRLAGGRTDTQYF. The CDR3 DNA reads as TGTGCCAGCAGCCTGAGACTAGCGGGAGGACGCACAGATACGCAGTATTTT.

The table lists this clonotype with many counts. The chain carries TRBV25-1 and TRBJ2-5, with 8 bases fitting TRBD2. This CDR3 region has 15 residues. From germline, CDR1 is MGHDK and CDR2 SYGVNS. J was trimmed by 4 bases and V by 1 base; bases with no gene match: 5. In DNA form, the CDR3 reads TGTGCCAGCAGTGAATCGGGGCGGGAGGCAGAGACCCAGTACTTC. Translating it yields CASSESGREAETQYF.

The table lists this clonotype with a few counts. This chain links TRBV19 with TRBJ2-7; weak D call: TRBD2 (6 bases). Germline V CDR1 and CDR2: LNHDA, SQIVND (reference sequence). This CDR3 is built from 15 residues. V was pared by 1 base and J by 0 bases, with 10 bases between. CDR3 region: CASSIVRDGSYEQYF. CDR3 coding DNA: TGTGCCAGTAGTATAGTGCGGGACGGCTCCTACGAGCAGTACTTC.